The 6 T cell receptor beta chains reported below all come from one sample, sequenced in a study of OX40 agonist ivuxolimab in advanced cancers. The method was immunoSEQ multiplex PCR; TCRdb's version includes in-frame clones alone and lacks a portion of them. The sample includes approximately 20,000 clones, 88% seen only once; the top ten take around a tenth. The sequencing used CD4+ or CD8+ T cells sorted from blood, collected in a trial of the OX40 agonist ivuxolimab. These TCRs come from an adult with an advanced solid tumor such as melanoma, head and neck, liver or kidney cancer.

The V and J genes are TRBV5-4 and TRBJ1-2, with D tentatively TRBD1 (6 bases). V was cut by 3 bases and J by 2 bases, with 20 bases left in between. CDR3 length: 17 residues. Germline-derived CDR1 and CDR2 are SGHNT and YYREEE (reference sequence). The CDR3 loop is CASSSGQGSRINYGYTF. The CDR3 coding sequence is TGTGCCAGCAGCTCGGGACAAGGGTCAAGGATCAACTATGGCTACACCTTC. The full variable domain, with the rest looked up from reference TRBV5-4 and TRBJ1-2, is ETGVTQSPTHLIKTRGQQVTLRCSSQSGHNTVSWYQQALGQGPQFIFQYYREEENGRGNFPPRFSGLQFPNYSSELNVNALELDDSALYLCASSSGQGSRINYGYTFGSGTRLTVV.

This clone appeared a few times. The CDR3 nucleotides read TGTGCCAGCAGTTTAACGGGGTTCGGGACCTACGAGCAGTACTTC. Translation: CASSLTGFGTYEQYF. This chain joins TRBV27 and TRBJ2-7; TRBD2 is a possible D gene (5 bases). The germline V gene has CDR1 MNHEY and CDR2 SMNVEV (reference sequence). V was cut by 2 bases and J by 2 bases, with 13 bases left in between. The CDR3 is 15 amino acids.

This CDR3 is CASSQVGGSSYEQYF. The DNA of the CDR3 is TGCGCCAGCAGCCAAGTTGGGGGGAGCTCCTACGAGCAGTACTTC. J is TRBJ2-5 and V is TRBV4-1; TRBD2 is a possible D gene (6 bases). The DNA end lines up better with TRBJ2-7; the J call may be wrong. This CDR3 has 15 residues. Germline-derived CDR1 and CDR2 are MGHRA and YSYEKL.

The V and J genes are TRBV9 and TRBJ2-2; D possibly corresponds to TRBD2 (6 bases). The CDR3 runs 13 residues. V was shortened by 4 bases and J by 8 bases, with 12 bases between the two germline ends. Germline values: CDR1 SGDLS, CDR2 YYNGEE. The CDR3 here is CASSPRLVGELFF. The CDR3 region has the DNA TGTGCCAGCAGCCCGCGACTAGTTGGGGAGCTGTTTTTT. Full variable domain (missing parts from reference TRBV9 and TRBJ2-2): DSGVTQTPKHLITATGQRVTLRCSPRSGDLSVYWYQQSLDQGLQFLIQYYNGEERAKGNILERFSAQQFPDLHSELNLSSLELGDSALYFCASSPRLVGELFFGEGSRLTVL.

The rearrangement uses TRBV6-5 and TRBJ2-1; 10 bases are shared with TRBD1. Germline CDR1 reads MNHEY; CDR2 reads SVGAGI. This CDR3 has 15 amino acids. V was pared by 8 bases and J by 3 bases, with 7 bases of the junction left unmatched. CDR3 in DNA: TGTGCCAGCTCGACCGGGACAGGGGTCTACAATGAGCAGTTCTTC. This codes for CASSTGTGVYNEQFF.

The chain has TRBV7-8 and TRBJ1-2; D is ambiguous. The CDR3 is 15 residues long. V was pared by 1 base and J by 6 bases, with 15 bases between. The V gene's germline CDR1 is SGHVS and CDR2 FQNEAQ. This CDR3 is CASSLGARVQDGYTF. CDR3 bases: TGTGCCAGCAGCTTAGGGGCCCGGGTTCAGGATGGCTACACCTTC.